Presented here are 17 T cell receptor beta chains from one specimen sequenced in a study of cytomegalovirus exposure and HLA in healthy donors. PCR used 60 Vbeta primers and 13 Jbeta primers. The method was immunoSEQ multiplex PCR; TCRdb's version includes in-frame clones alone and lacks a portion of them. The sample contains some 110,000 clones, more than 75% of which appear only once. Sequencing was done on a sample of PBMCs. The source is a woman aged 60-70 years in good health and CMV-seropositive.

This sequence joins TRBV5-1 and TRBJ2-5; 13 bases line up with TRBD2. The CDR3 spans 18 residues. Germline values: CDR1 SGHRS, CDR2 YFSETQ. The V and J ends lost 5 bases and 2 bases, in that order; junction bases with no gene match: 12. CDR3 coding DNA: TGCGCCAGCAGAATCGCCCTGACTAGCGGGAGGAGACAAGAGACCCAGTACTTC. Translated: CASRIALTSGRRQETQYF.

This clone appeared a single time. The chain's CDR3 is CASSTTGGEKLFF. CDR3 DNA: TGTGCCAGCAGCACGACAGGGGGAGAAAAACTGTTTTTT. J is TRBJ1-4 and V is TRBV11-2; 9 nucleotides agree with TRBD1. J was trimmed by 8 bases and V by 5 bases; bases with no gene match: 3. In germline, CDR1 is SGHAT, CDR2 FQNNGV. This CDR3 is 13 amino acids long.

This clone has only a few counts. The V and J genes are TRBV5-1 and TRBJ2-3; 8 bases agree with TRBD2. Per the germline V gene, CDR1 is SGHRS and CDR2 is YFSETQ. The CDR3 totals 16 residues. Germline trimming cut 0 bases from V and 1 base from J; bases unmatched to any gene: 4. The CDR3 DNA is TGCGCCAGCAGCTTGGTGAGCGGGGGAGGCACAGATACGCAGTATTTT. Protein product: CASSLVSGGGTDTQYF.

CDR3 in DNA: TGTGCCAGCAGCTCGATTAGCGAGGGCACAGATACGCAGTATTTT. It yields the protein CASSSISEGTDTQYF. The rearrangement uses TRBV5-4 and TRBJ2-3, with TRBD2 as a possible D gene (5 bases). The CDR3 is 15 amino acids. The germline gives CDR1 SGHNT, CDR2 YYREEE (reference sequence). Trimming pared 3 bases from V and 1 base from J, leaving 12 bases between.

The chain links TRBV7-8 to TRBJ1-4, with unresolved D. Germline lookup yields CDR1 SGHVS and CDR2 FQNEAQ. V dropped 9 bases and J dropped 3 bases, with 29 bases sitting between them. The CDR3 has 19 amino acids. The CDR3 here is CARRLFGLTALSPNEKLFF. The CDR3 DNA is TGTGCCAGGCGACTCTTTGGACTGACGGCATTATCCCCTAATGAAAAACTGTTTTTT.

V usage is TRBV7-2 and J usage is TRBJ1-4; D gene unclear. Germline-derived CDR1 and CDR2 are SGHTA and FQGNSA. The CDR3 length is 11 residues. Trimming took off 4 bases at V and 7 bases at J, with 4 bases between the two ends. The CDR3 loop is CASSYREKLFF. The CDR3, as DNA: TGTGCCAGCAGCTATCGTGAAAAACTGTTTTTT.

The chain couples TRBV6-6 to TRBJ2-7; TRBD2 aligns across 15 bases. The V segment lost 8 bases and the J segment 0 bases; nucleotides outside the gene matches: 5. Germline values: CDR1 MNHNY, CDR2 SVGAGI (reference sequence). The CDR3 is 16 residues long. The CDR3 is CASFRTSGGASYEQYF. In nucleotides, the CDR3 is TGTGCCAGCTTTCGGACTAGCGGGGGGGCCTCCTACGAGCAGTACTTC.

This rearrangement joins TRBV7-8 to TRBJ1-2; TRBD1 is a possible D gene (5 bases). Germline V CDR1 and CDR2: SGHVS, FQNEAQ. The CDR3 totals 13 residues. V lost 7 bases, J lost 3 bases, and 12 bases lay in between. CDR3 protein: CASIGRGDYGYTF. The DNA for the CDR3 is TGTGCCAGCATCGGTAGGGGCGACTATGGCTACACCTTC. Using reference TRBV7-8 and TRBJ1-2 for the parts outside the CDR3, the full variable domain is GAGVSQSPRYKVAKRGQDVALRCDPISGHVSLFWYQQALGQGPEFLTYFQNEAQLDKSGLPSDRFFAERPEGSVSTLKIQRTQQEDSAVYLCASIGRGDYGYTFGSGTRLTVV.

V usage is TRBV2 and J usage is TRBJ2-2, with D maybe TRBD1 (6 bases). Between the trimmed V and J ends, which lost 4 bases and 1 base, there was a span of 10 bases. CDR1 SNHLY and CDR2 FYNNEI come from the germline V gene. The CDR3 covers 15 residues. The CDR3 DNA is TGTGCCAGCAGTGGGGACACCTTGAACACCGGGGAGCTGTTTTTT. It translates to CASSGDTLNTGELFF.

The chain is built from TRBV4-2 and TRBJ1-5, with D uncertain. The length of the CDR3 is 13 residues. In germline, CDR1 is LGHNA, CDR2 YNFKEQ. V was clipped by 11 bases and J by 0 bases, with 11 bases between them. The CDR3 loop is CAPGNPSNQPQHF. For the CDR3, the DNA is TGTGCCCCGGGGAACCCTAGCAATCAGCCCCAGCATTTT.

The rearrangement uses TRBV19 and TRBJ2-5; 11 nucleotides match TRBD2. CDR1 is LNHDA and CDR2 is SQIVND in the germline V gene (reference sequence). CDR3 length equals 16 residues. The V gene end was trimmed by 6 bases and the J gene end by 5 bases; junction bases not matched to a gene: 11. The CDR3 protein is CASRRTSGYLGETQYF. CDR3 nucleotides: TGTGCCAGTAGGAGGACTAGCGGGTACCTAGGGGAGACCCAGTACTTC.

This sequence joins TRBV29-1 and TRBJ1-5; possibly TRBD1 for D (5 bases). The germline V and J ends were trimmed by 6 bases and 10 bases, with 16 bases remaining between them. The germline V gene has CDR1 SQVTM and CDR2 ANQGSEA. This CDR3 comprises 12 residues. CDR3 region: CSVSQEGRPQHF. The CDR3 bases are TGCAGCGTCTCCCAGGAGGGGCGCCCCCAGCATTTT.

This sequence joins TRBV5-1 and TRBJ2-5; D gene ambiguous. The DNA end is a closer match to TRBJ2-7, so the J assignment may be wrong. This CDR3 contains 15 residues. The germline V gene encodes CDR1 SGHRS and CDR2 YFSETQ. The CDR3 protein is CASSDPGSKAYEQYF. CDR3 sequence (DNA): TGCGCCAGCAGCGACCCCGGGTCAAAGGCCTACGAGCAGTACTTC.

The rearrangement joins TRBV19 to TRBJ2-4, with D hard to call. This CDR3 region has 14 residues. Germline loops: CDR1 LNHDA, CDR2 SQIVND (reference sequence). Trimming removed 5 bases at V and 0 bases at J, with 8 bases between. In DNA form, the CDR3 reads TGTGCCAGTAGTCTGAGTGCAGCCAAAAACATTCAGTACTTC. Amino acids: CASSLSAAKNIQYF.

The chain employs TRBV6-5 and TRBJ1-2; the D gene is possibly TRBD1 (5 bases). Germline-derived CDR1 and CDR2 are MNHEY and SVGAGI. This CDR3 is 15 amino acids long. Trimming removed 2 bases from V and 4 bases from J, with 14 bases in between. The chain's CDR3 is CASSYDTQDFYGYTF. CDR3 sequence (DNA): TGTGCCAGCAGTTACGACACACAGGATTTCTATGGCTACACCTTC.

The CDR3 DNA reads as TGTGCCAGCAGCTTTGGTGAACGGGACACCGGGGAGCTGTTTTTT. This codes for CASSFGERDTGELFF. This chain links TRBV5-4 with TRBJ2-2; D is unclear. The V end lost 2 bases, the J end lost 3 bases, and 11 bases lay between the germline ends. CDR3 length: 15 residues. Per germline, CDR1 SGHNT and CDR2 YYREEE (reference sequence).

The V and J genes are TRBV7-2 and TRBJ1-3; 9 nucleotides match TRBD1. Germline CDR1 is SGHTA and CDR2 is FQGNSA. There are 14 residues in the CDR3. V lost 5 bases, J lost 7 bases, and 6 bases stayed unmatched. DNA for the CDR3: TGTGCCAGCAGCCCCGGGACAGGGTTGAACACCATATATTTT. This translates into CASSPGTGLNTIYF.